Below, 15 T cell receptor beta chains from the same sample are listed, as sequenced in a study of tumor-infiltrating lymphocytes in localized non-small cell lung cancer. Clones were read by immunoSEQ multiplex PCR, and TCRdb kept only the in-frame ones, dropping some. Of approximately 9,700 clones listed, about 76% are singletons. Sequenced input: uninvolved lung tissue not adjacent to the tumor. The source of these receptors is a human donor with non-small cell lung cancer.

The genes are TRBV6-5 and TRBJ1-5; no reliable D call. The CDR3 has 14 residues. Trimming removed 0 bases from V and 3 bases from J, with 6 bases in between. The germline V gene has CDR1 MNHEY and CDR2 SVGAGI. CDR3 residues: CASSYSRDNQPQHF. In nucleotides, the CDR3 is TGTGCCAGCAGTTACTCTAGGGACAATCAGCCCCAGCATTTT.

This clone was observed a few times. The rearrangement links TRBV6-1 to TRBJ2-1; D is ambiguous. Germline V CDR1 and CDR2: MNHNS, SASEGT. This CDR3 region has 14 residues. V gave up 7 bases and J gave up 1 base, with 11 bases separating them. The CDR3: CASNEWGSYNEQFF. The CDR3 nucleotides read TGTGCCAGCAACGAGTGGGGATCCTACAATGAGCAGTTCTTC.

CDR3 in amino acids: CASQDRGHEKLFF. The CDR3 bases are TGTGCCAGCCAGGACAGGGGGCATGAAAAACTGTTTTTT. The V and J genes are TRBV6-1 and TRBJ1-4; TRBD1 agrees at 11 bases. Germline values: CDR1 MNHNS, CDR2 SASEGT. The V gene end was trimmed by 8 bases and the J gene end by 6 bases; junction bases not matched to a gene: 2. This CDR3 comprises 13 residues.

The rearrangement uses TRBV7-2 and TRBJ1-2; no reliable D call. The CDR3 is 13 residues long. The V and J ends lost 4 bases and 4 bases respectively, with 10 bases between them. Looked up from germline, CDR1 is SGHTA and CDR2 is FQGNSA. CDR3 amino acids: CASSSSPLYGYTF. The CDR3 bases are TGTGCCAGCAGCTCTTCCCCACTCTATGGCTACACCTTC.

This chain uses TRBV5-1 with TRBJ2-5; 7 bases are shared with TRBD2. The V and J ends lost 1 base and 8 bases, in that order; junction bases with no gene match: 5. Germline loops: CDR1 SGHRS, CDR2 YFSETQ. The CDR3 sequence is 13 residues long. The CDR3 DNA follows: TGCGCCAGCAGCTTGTACGGGGGGTATACCCAGTACTTC. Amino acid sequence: CASSLYGGYTQYF.

The CDR3 reads CASSQEWDRNYGYTF. The CDR3 DNA reads as TGTGCCAGCAGCCAAGAGTGGGACAGAAACTATGGCTACACCTTC. This rearrangement joins TRBV4-2 to TRBJ1-2, with TRBD1 matching over 7 bases. This CDR3 spans 15 amino acids. Losses at the gene ends were 0 bases for V and 2 bases for J; bases not matched to a gene: 3. Germline V gene sequence: CDR1 LGHNA, CDR2 YNFKEQ.

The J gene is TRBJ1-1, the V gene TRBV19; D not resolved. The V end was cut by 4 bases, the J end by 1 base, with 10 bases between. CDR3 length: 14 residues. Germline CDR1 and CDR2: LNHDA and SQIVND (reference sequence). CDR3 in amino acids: CASSRRTANTEAFF. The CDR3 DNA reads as TGTGCCAGTAGTAGACGGACCGCGAACACTGAAGCTTTCTTT.

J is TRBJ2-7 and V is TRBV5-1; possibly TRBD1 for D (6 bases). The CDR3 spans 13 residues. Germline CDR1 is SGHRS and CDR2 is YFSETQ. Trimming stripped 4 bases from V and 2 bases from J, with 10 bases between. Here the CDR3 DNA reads TGCGCCAGCAGCAAAGACAGGACCTACGAGCAGTACTTC. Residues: CASSKDRTYEQYF.

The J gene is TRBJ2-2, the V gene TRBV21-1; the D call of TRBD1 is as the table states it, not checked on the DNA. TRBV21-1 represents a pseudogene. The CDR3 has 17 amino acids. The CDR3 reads CASSMLTGGRGPGELFF. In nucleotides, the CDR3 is TGTGCCAGCAGCATGCTAACAGGGGGCCGAGGGCCCGGGGAGCTGTTTTTT.

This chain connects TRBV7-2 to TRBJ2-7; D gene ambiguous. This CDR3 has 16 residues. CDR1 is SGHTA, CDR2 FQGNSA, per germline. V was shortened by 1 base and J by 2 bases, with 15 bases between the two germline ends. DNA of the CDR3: TGTGCCAGCAGCTTAGGACCGGCACCGGCACCCTACGAGCAGTACTTC. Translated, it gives CASSLGPAPAPYEQYF.

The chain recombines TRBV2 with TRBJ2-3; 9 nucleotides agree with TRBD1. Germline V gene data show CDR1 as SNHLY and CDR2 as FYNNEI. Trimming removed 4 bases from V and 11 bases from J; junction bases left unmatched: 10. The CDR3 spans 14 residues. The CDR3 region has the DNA TGTGCCAGCAGTGCCGCCGGGACAGGGAAATGGCAGTATTTT. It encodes CASSAAGTGKWQYF.

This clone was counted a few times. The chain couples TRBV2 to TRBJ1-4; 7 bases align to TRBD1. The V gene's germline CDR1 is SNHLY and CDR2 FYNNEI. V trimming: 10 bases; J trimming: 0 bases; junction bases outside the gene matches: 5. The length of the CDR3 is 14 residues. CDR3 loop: CATGQETTNEKLFF. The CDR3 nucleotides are TGTGCCACAGGACAGGAAACAACTAATGAAAAACTGTTTTTT.

DNA of the CDR3: TGTGCCAGCAGCTCAGCCGGGACAAGCAATCAGCCCCAGCATTTT. Residues: CASSSAGTSNQPQHF. This chain joins TRBV5-6 and TRBJ1-5, with TRBD1 as a possible D gene (6 bases). Germline V gives CDR1 SGHDT, CDR2 YYEEEE. V shed 3 bases and J shed 1 base, with 11 bases lying between them. There are 15 residues in the CDR3.

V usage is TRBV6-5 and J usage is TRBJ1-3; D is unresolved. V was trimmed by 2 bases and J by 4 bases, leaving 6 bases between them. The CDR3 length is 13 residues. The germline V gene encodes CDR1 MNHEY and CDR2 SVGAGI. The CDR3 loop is CASSYGAGNTIYF. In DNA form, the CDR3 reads TGTGCCAGCAGTTACGGCGCAGGAAACACCATATATTTT.

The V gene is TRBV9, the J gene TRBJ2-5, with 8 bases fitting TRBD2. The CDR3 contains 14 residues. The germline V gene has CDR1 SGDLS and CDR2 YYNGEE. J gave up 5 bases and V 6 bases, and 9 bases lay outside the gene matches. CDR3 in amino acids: CASNRRGAGETQYF. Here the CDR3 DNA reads TGTGCCAGCAACAGGCGGGGGGCCGGGGAGACCCAGTACTTC.